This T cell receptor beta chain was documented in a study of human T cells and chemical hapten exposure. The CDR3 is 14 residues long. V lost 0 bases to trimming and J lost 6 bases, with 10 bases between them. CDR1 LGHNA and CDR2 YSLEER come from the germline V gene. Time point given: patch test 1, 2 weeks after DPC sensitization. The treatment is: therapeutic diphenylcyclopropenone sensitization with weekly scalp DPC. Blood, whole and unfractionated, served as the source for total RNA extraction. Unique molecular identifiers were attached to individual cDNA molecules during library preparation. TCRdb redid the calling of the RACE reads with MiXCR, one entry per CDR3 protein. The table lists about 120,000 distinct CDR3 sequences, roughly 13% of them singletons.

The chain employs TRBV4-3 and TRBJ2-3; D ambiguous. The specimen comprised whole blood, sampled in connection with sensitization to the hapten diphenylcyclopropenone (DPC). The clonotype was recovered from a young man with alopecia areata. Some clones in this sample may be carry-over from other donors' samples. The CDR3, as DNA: TGCGCCAGCAGCCAAGAGTGGCATTTGGATACGCAGTATTTT. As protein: CASSQEWHLDTQYF.